This T cell receptor beta chain was found in a study of blood T cells in healthy people across ages. Germline CDR1 and CDR2: SQVTM and ANQGSEA. Trimming stripped 4 bases from V and 2 bases from J, with 12 bases between. The CDR3 consists of 13 residues. Study-level findings and limits: Unsorted PBMCs prevented conclusive naive versus antigen-experienced comparison. Per million T cells, the diversity of TCR beta decreased roughly linearly as age advanced.

This clonotype was seen only a few times. Its antigen is currently unknown. The second PCR ran 7 to 11 cycles with a sample-barcoded 5' primer and J-beta primers. MiXCR was run by TCRdb on the 5' RACE reads, yielding one entry per CDR3 protein. The data contain over 700,000 distinct CDR3 sequences, 53% of them seen just once; the ten biggest clones take up about two fifths. Caucasian individuals from Russia who were healthy and aged about 6 to 90 acted as donors. This chain connects TRBV29-1 to TRBJ2-7, with D uncertain. The sequence came from a man aged 80 or over in good health. The sample was blood. The CDR3 bases are TGCAGCGTTGCTTTTCTCCCGACCTACGAGCAGTACTTC. Its protein is CSVAFLPTYEQYF.